This T cell receptor beta chain comes out of a study of blood T cell repertoires in COVID-19. As for the study in general: Samples taken during acute and convalescent COVID-19 were collected in the United States, Italy and Spain.

Authors' analysis steps: Counts of nucleated cells, estimated from reference gene primer amplification, were obtained. Measured with immunoSEQ multiplex PCR; TCRdb has only the in-frame clones, and not every one. For V, J and clone size, that table is used; D and trimming come from the DNA. The sample has around 250,000 clones, about 89% seen once. Cohort allocation depended upon clinical history that participants reported. This CDR3 spans 15 amino acids. The trim removed 6 bases at V and 3 bases at J, leaving 3 bases unmatched. CDR1 and CDR2 from the germline V gene are SNHLY and FYNNEI. The chain joins TRBV2 to TRBJ2-2; TRBD2 matches 11 bases. The specimen sequenced was PBMCs or T cells enriched from blood (not recorded which). This TCR was sampled from a human donor in a cohort exposed to, infected with or recovered from COVID-19 (not recorded which). The donor label of this sample is uncertain. The chain's CDR3 is CASSQLAGDTGELFF. CDR3 DNA sequence: TGTGCCAGCAGCCAACTAGCGGGGGACACCGGGGAGCTGTTTTTT.